A selection of T cell receptor beta chains follows, all from one sample in a study of shared clonotypes between healthy human individuals. Assay: immunoSEQ multiplex PCR; the TCRdb copy retains only in-frame clones and omits some. The repertoire holds about 480,000 clones, with nearly 80% as singletons. The sequenced sample was PBMCs. These TCRs come from a woman between 40 and 50 years old in good health. Some clones in this sample may be carry-over from other donors' samples. Both conserved end residues are trimmed from each CDR3. Fields, in order: J gene, V gene, CDR3 protein.

TRBJ1-1,TRBV4-3,ASSQDVRTGGITEAF
TRBJ2-1,TRBV6-1,ASSLDLSAYNEQF
TRBJ2-7,TRBV27,ASPPGRQGHSYEQY
TRBJ1-1,TRBV6-5,ASSYSGTDTEAF
TRBJ2-2,TRBV11-1,ASSLQGIGELF
TRBJ2-7,TRBV10-3,AISEPTQREGEQY
TRBJ2-7,TRBV7-9,ASSLLGSGHEQY
TRBJ2-1,TRBV11-3,ASSSHLAGGGNEQF
TRBJ1-5,TRBV27,ASSNRVNQPQH
TRBJ1-1,TRBV5-1,ASSGEGQPNTEAF
TRBJ2-3,TRBV6-1,ASSDKAARADTQY
TRBJ2-7,TRBV4-2,ASSQDPSGEAERQY
TRBJ2-2,TRBV5-1,ASSLQGAVGELF
TRBJ2-2,TRBV5-1,ASSLGLVAIGSTGELF
TRBJ2-7,TRBV9,ASSVAGASYEQY
TRBJ2-7,TRBV27,ASSTGLALYEQY
TRBJ1-5,TRBV7-8,ASSHPGQGAQPQH
TRBJ1-2,TRBV30,AWSVLSSGYGYT
TRBJ2-7,TRBV7-6,ASSLVPYEQY
TRBJ1-4,TRBV19,ASTALATNEKLF
TRBJ1-3,TRBV7-9,ASSLRRGGNTIY
TRBJ1-5,TRBV18,ASSPRGAKQPQH
TRBJ2-3,TRBV9,ASSLGTSGDTQY
TRBJ2-5,TRBV5-1,ASSLGLAGEGTQY